The rows below give T cell receptor beta chains drawn from one sample of a study of cytomegalovirus exposure and HLA in healthy donors. The protocol was immunoSEQ multiplex PCR, while the TCRdb copy is restricted to in-frame clones and leaves out a portion. The sample records approximately 150,000 clones, more than 60% being singletons. The specimen was PBMCs. The receptor set was obtained from a woman aged 60-75 years in good health and CMV-seronegative. The CDR3 runs from the conserved cysteine through the conserved F or W. D genes are given only for firm matches. For some rows the clone size is stated as once, few or many, or as a class when expanded; others skip it.

>TRBJ2-7|NA|TRBV7-9|13|NA
TGTGCCAGCAGCGCGGGGTGGTCCTACGAGCAGTACTTC
CASSAGWSYEQYF
>TRBJ1-1|NA|TRBV19|14|NA
TGTGCCAGTAGTCCGACGGGGGGCTGGACTGAAGCTTTCTTT
CASSPTGGWTEAFF
>TRBJ1-1|TRBD1|TRBV29-1|16|few
TGCAGCGTTGTGGGGGCGACAGGGGGGTATGGCACTGAAGCTTTCTTT
CSVVGATGGYGTEAFF
>TRBJ2-7|TRBD2|TRBV9|18|NA
TGTGCCAGCAGCGTAGATGCAGGGACTAGCGGGAGGTGGAACGAGCAGTACTTC
CASSVDAGTSGRWNEQYF
>TRBJ2-1|NA|TRBV21-1|16|NA
TGTGCCAGCAGCAAAGCGCTAGCGGGAGGGGAGCATGAGCAGTTCTTC
CASSKALAGGEHEQFF
>TRBJ2-7|TRBD2|TRBV6-4|13|NA
TGTGCCAGCAGTGCTAAGCGGGACTACGAGCAGTACTTC
CASSAKRDYEQYF
>TRBJ2-5|NA|TRBV6-5|15|once
TGTGCCAGCAGTTACACTAGGGGACTGCAAGAGACCCAGTACTTC
CASSYTRGLQETQYF
>TRBJ2-2|NA|TRBV5-1|15|NA
TGCGCCAGCAGCTTAGAACCGTCGGGCACCGGGGAGCTGTTTTTT
CASSLEPSGTGELFF
>TRBJ2-6|NA|TRBV29-1|14|NA
TGCAGCGCCTTGGTGGGGCCTGGGGCCAACGTCCTGACTTTC
CSALVGPGANVLTF
>TRBJ2-1|TRBD2|TRBV2|15|NA
TGTGCCAGCAGTGTCGGCGCGGGAGGGCCGAATGAGCAGTTCTTC
CASSVGAGGPNEQFF
>TRBJ2-5|NA|TRBV7-2|14|NA
TGTGCCAGCAGCTTAGCGCGGGGCGGGGAGACCCAGTACTTC
CASSLARGGETQYF
>TRBJ1-5|NA|TRBV9|15|NA
TGTGCCAGCAGCGTAACGGCAGGGGAAGGACAGCCCCAGCATTTT
CASSVTAGEGQPQHF
>TRBJ1-2|TRBD1|TRBV18|14|few
TGTGCCAGCTCACCGGGACAGGGATTTTATGGCTACACCTTC
CASSPGQGFYGYTF
>TRBJ1-2|NA|TRBV6-1|15|few
TGTGCCAGCAGTCGGACAGAGCTCACTAACTATGGCTACACCTTC
CASSRTELTNYGYTF
>TRBJ1-2|NA|TRBV27|13|few
TGTGCCAGCAGTCCCACGGGGGGCGGTGGCTACACCTTC
CASSPTGGGGYTF
>TRBJ2-1|TRBD2|TRBV7-2|17|NA
TGTGCCAGCAGCTTAGAACTAGCGGGGGGGTTCTACAATGAGCAGTTCTTC
CASSLELAGGFYNEQFF
>TRBJ2-7|TRBD2|TRBV19|15|NA
TGTGCCAGTAGTGCCGGACTAGCGGCTAACTACGAGCAGTACTTC
CASSAGLAANYEQYF
>TRBJ1-1|NA|TRBV9|15|NA
TGTGCCAGCAGCGTAGCAGTGACAGGGAACACTGAAGCTTTCTTT
CASSVAVTGNTEAFF
>TRBJ1-2|TRBD1|TRBV15|16|NA
TGTGCCACCAGCAGAGATGGGACAGCCCATAACTATGGCTACACCTTC
CATSRDGTAHNYGYTF
>TRBJ2-7|TRBD2|TRBV19|15|NA
TGTGCCAGTAGTTCCCCCGGACTAGTCTCCTACGAGCAGTACTTC
CASSSPGLVSYEQYF
>TRBJ2-6|NA|TRBV7-9|18|NA
TGTTCCAGCAGCTCCCCCCCAGGAGGGAGCTCTGGGGCCAACGTCCTGACTTTC
CSSSSPPGGSSGANVLTF
>TRBJ2-1|TRBD1|TRBV2|12|once
TGTGCCAGCAGTGGACAGGGGGTCGAGCAGTTCTTC
CASSGQGVEQFF
>TRBJ2-6|NA|TRBV9|17|NA
TGTGCCAGCAGCGGGAGATACAGGTCCTCTGGGGCCAACGTCCTGACTTTC
CASSGRYRSSGANVLTF
>TRBJ2-2|NA|TRBV9|14|NA
TGTGCCAGCAGCGTAGCCGCGGCCACCGGGGAGCTGTTTTTT
CASSVAAATGELFF
>TRBJ2-5|TRBD2|TRBV5-6|15|NA
TGTGCCAGCAGCTTGGTGTCAGCGGGAACGGAGACCCAGTACTTC
CASSLVSAGTETQYF
>TRBJ2-3|TRBD2|TRBV7-2|17|NA
TGTGCCAGCAGCTCATATCCGGGACTAGCCAACACAGATACGCAGTATTTT
CASSSYPGLANTDTQYF
>TRBJ2-5|TRBD2|TRBV5-1|17|NA
TGCGCCAGCAGTCCAGGACTAGCGGGAGGGTGGCAAGAGACCCAGTACTTC
CASSPGLAGGWQETQYF
>TRBJ2-1|TRBD2|TRBV5-1|15|NA
TGCGCCAGCAGCTGGGGACTAGCGGGGGGCAATGAGCAGTTCTTC
CASSWGLAGGNEQFF
>TRBJ1-5|NA|TRBV28|14|NA
TGTGCCAGCATGGGGGGAGGGGTCAATCAGCCCCAGCATTTT
CASMGGGVNQPQHF
>TRBJ1-1|NA|TRBV19|14|once
TGTGCCAGTAGTCATACAGGCGGGGGGACTGAAGCTTTCTTT
CASSHTGGGTEAFF
>TRBJ2-2|TRBD2|TRBV2|16|few
TGTGCCAGCACGCTTATCGGGGGGACGAACACCGGGGAGCTGTTTTTT
CASTLIGGTNTGELFF
>TRBJ1-5|TRBD1|TRBV27|14|few
TGTGCCAGGGGACCGGGACAGGAAAATCAGCCCCAGCATTTT
CARGPGQENQPQHF
>TRBJ2-6|NA|TRBV7-9|13|NA
TGTTCCAGCAGCGCTACTGGGGCCAACGTCCTGACTTTC
CSSSATGANVLTF
>TRBJ2-7|TRBD2|TRBV5-6|15|once
TGTGCCAGCAGCCGGGGTGGGGGGGGCTCCTACGAGCAGTACTTC
CASSRGGGGSYEQYF
>TRBJ2-7|TRBD2|TRBV15|17|NA
TGTGCCACCAGCAGAACTGGACTAGCGGGGGCCGGGTACGAGCAGTACTTC
CATSRTGLAGAGYEQYF
>TRBJ1-3|NA|TRBV18|15|NA
TGTGCCAGCTCTCCCGAACAAGTACCAGGAAATACCATATATTTT
CASSPEQVPGNTIYF
>TRBJ2-2|TRBD2|TRBV11-3|15|few
TGTGCCAGCAGCCCCCGGGGACTAGCCGGAGGGGAGCTGTTTTTT
CASSPRGLAGGELFF
>TRBJ2-2|TRBD2|TRBV5-1|16|once
TGCGCCAGCAGCTTGGAGCTAGCGGGGCTCGGCGGGGAGCTGTTCTTT
CASSLELAGLGGELFF
>TRBJ2-7|NA|TRBV7-2|16|NA
TGTGCCAGCAGCCCCCGTGGTGGAGGGAGTAGTTACGAGCAGTACTTC
CASSPRGGGSSYEQYF
>TRBJ1-5|NA|TRBV7-8|13|NA
TGTGCCAGCAGCGTGACAGGCAATCAGCCCCAGCATTTT
CASSVTGNQPQHF
>TRBJ2-3|TRBD2|TRBV7-9|16|few
TGTGCCAGCAGCCTAGGGACTAGCGGGAGTTCCGATACGCAGTATTTT
CASSLGTSGSSDTQYF
>TRBJ2-1|TRBD2|TRBV6-5|15|NA
TGTGCCAGCAGTTACGGGCTAGCGGGGGTCAATGAGCAGTTCTTC
CASSYGLAGVNEQFF
>TRBJ2-7|TRBD2|TRBV6-5|13|NA
TGTGCCAGCAGGGAGACGGGGGGCTACGAGCAGTACTTC
CASRETGGYEQYF
>TRBJ1-5|NA|TRBV2|13|NA
TGTGCCAGCAGGGTCAGGGGTTATCAGCCCCAGCATTTT
CASRVRGYQPQHF
>TRBJ2-7|TRBD1|TRBV7-9|12|NA
TGTTCCAGCAGCTTAGGACAGGCGGAGCAGTACTTC
CSSSLGQAEQYF